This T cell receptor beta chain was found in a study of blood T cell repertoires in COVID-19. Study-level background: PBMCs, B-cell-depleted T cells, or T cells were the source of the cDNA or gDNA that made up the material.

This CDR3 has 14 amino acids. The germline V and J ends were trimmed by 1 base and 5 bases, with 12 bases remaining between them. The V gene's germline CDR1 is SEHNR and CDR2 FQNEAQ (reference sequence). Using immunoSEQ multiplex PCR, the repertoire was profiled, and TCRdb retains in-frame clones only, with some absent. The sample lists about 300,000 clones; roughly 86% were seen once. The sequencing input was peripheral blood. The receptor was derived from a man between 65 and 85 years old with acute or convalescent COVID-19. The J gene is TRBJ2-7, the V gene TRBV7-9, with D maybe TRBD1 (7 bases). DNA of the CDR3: TGTGCCAGCAGCTTAGGGCAGGGGGGACACGAGCAGTACTTC. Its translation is CASSLGQGGHEQYF.